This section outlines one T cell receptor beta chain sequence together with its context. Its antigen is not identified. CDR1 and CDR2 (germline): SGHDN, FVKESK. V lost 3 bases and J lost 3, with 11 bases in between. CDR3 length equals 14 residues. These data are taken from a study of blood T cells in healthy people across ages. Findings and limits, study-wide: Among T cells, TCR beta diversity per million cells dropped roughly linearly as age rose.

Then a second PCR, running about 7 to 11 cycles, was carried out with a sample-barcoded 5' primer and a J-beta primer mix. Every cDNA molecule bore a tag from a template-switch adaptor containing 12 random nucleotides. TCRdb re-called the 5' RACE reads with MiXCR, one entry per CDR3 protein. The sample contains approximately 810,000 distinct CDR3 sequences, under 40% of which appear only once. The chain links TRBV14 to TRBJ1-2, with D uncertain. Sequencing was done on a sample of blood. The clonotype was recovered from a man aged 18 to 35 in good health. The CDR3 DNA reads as TGTGCCAGCAGCCAGCTTCGTATGGACTATGGCTACACCTTC. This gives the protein CASSQLRMDYGYTF.